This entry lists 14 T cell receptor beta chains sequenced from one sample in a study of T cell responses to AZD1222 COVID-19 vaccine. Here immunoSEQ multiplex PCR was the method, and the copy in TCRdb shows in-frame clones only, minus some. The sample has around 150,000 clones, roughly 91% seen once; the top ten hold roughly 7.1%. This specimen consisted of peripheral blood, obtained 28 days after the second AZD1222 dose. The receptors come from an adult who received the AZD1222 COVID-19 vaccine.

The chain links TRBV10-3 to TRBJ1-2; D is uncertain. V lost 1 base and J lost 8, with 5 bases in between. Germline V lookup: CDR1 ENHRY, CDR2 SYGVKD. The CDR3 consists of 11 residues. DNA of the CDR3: TGTGCCATCAGTGAGTTGGGCGGCTACACCTTC. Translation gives CAISELGGYTF.

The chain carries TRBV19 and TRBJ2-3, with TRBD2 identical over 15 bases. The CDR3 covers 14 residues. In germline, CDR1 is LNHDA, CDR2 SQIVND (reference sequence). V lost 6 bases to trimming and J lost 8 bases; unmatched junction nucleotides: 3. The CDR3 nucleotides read TGTGCCAGTAGGGGACTAGCGGGGGGTGGTACGCAGTATTTT. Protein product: CASRGLAGGGTQYF.

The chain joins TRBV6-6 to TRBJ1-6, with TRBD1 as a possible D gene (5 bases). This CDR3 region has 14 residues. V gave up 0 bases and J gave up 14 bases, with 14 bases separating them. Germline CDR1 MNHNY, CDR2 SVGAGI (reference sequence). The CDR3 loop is CASSYSQVGGALHF. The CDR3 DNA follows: TGTGCCAGCAGTTACTCACAGGTCGGGGGAGCCCTCCACTTT.

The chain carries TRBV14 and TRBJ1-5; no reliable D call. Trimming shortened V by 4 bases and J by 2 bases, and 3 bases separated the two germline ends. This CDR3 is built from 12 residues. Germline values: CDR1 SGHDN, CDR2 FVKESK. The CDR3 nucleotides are TGTGCCAGCAGCCTTGGCAATCAGCCCCAGCATTTT. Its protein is CASSLGNQPQHF.

This chain's CDR3 is CASRWAGGSTDTQYF. Here the CDR3 DNA reads TGTGCCAGCAGATGGGCAGGGGGCAGCACAGATACGCAGTATTTT. The chain is built from TRBV27 and TRBJ2-3; TRBD1 matches 8 bases. Unmatched junction bases numbered 5, after V lost 6 bases and J lost 0 bases. Germline CDR1 is MNHEY and CDR2 is SMNVEV (reference sequence). The CDR3 is 15 residues long.

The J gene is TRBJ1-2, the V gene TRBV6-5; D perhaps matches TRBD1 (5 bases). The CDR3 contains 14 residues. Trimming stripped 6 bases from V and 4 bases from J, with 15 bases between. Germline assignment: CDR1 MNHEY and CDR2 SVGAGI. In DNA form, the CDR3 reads TGTGCCAGCAGATTAGGCGGGGGTGGCTATGGCTACACCTTC. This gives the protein CASRLGGGGYGYTF.

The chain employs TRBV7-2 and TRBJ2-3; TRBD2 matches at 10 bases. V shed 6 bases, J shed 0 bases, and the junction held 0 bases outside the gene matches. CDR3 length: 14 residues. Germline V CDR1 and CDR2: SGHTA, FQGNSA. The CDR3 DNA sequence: TGTGCCAGCAGACTAGCGGGAAGCACAGATACGCAGTATTTT. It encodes CASRLAGSTDTQYF.

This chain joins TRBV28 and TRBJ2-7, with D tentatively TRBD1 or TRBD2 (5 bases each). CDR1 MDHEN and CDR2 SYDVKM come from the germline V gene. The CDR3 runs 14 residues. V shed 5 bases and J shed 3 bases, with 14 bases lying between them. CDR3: CASSPPWGNYEQYF. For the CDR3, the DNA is TGTGCCAGCAGTCCGCCTTGGGGGAACTACGAGCAGTACTTC.

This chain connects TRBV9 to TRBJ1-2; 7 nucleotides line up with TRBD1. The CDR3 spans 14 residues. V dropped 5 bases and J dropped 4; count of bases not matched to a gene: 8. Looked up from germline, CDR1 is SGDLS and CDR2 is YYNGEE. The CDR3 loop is CASSGPTGSYGYTF. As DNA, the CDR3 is TGTGCCAGCAGTGGACCGACAGGGAGCTATGGCTACACCTTC.

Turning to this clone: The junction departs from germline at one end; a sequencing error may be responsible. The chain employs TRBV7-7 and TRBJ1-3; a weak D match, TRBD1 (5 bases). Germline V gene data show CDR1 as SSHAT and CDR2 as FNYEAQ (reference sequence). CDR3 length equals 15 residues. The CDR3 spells CASSLGPSPGNTIYF. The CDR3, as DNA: TGTGCTAGCAGCTTGGGACCATCCCCTGGAAACACCATATATTTT.

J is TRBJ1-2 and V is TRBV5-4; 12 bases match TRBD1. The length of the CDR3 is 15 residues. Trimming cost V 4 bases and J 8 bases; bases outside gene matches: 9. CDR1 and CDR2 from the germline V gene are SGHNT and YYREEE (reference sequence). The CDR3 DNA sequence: TGTGCCAGCAGCGAACCGGGACAGGGGGCGACAGGCTACACCTTC. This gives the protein CASSEPGQGATGYTF.

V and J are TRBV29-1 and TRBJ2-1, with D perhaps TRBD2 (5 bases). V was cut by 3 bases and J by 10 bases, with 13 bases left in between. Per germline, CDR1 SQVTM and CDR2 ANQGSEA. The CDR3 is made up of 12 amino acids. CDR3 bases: TGCAGCGTTGATGACGTGGGAGAGGAGCAGTTCTTC. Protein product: CSVDDVGEEQFF.

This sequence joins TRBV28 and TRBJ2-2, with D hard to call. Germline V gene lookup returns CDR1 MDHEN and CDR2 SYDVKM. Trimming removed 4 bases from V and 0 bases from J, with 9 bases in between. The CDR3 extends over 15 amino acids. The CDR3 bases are TGTGCCAGCAGTTCGGCGGCCGCGAACACCGGGGAGCTGTTTTTT. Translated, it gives CASSSAAANTGELFF.

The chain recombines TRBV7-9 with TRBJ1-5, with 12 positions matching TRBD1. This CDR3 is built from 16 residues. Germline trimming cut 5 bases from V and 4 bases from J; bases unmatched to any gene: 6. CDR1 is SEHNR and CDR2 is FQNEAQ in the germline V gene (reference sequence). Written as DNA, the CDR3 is TGTGCCAGCAGCCCCGGGACAGGGGGCTCGAATCAGCCCCAGCATTTT. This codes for CASSPGTGGSNQPQHF.